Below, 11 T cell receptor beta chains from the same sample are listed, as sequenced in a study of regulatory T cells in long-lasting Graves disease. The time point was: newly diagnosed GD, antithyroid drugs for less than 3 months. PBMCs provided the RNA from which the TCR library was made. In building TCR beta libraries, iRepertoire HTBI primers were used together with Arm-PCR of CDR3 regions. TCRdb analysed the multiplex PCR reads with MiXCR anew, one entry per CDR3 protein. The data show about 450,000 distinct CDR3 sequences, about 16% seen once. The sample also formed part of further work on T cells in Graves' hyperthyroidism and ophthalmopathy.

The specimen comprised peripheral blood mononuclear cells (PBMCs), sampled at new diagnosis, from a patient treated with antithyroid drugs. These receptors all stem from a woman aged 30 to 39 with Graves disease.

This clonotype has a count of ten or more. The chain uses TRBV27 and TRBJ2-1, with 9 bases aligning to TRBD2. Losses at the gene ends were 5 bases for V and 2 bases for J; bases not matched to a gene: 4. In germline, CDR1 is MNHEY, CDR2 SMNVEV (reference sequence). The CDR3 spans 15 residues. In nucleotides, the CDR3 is TGTGCCAGCAGTCTTTCTAGCGGGACCTACAATGAGCAGTTCTTC. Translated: CASSLSSGTYNEQFF.

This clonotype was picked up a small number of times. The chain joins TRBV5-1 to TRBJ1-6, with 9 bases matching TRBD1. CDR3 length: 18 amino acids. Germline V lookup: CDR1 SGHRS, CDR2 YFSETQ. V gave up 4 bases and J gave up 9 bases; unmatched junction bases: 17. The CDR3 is CASSPTGQGRAGSSPLHF. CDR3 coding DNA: TGCGCCAGCAGCCCAACCGGACAGGGGAGGGCCGGTAGTTCACCCCTCCACTTT.

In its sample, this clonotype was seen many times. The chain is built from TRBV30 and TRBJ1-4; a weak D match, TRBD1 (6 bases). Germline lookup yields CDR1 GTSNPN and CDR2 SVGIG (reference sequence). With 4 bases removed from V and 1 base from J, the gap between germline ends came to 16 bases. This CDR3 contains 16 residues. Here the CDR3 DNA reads TGTGCCTGGAAAATTGGCAGGGGCGGAACTAATGAAAAACTGTTTTTT. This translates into CAWKIGRGGTNEKLFF.

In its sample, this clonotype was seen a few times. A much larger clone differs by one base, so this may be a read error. CDR3 coding DNA: TGCAGCGTTCAAGGGCCCTTCTCCTGCAATGAGCAGTTCTTC. This codes for CSVQGPFSCNEQFF. The V call is TRBV29-1, the J call TRBJ2-1; D not certain. Germline V gene sequence: CDR1 SQVTM, CDR2 ANQGSEA. This CDR3 has 14 residues.

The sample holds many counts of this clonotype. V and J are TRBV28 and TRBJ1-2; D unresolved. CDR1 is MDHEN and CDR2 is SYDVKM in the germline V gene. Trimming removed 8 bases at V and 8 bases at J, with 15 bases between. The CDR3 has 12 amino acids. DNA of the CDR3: TGTGCCAGCGGCAGAGTGGATCAGGGCTACACCTTC. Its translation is CASGRVDQGYTF.

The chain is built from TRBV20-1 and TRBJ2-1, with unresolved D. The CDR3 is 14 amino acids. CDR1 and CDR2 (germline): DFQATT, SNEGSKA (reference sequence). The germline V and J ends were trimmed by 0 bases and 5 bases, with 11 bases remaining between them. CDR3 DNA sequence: TGCAGTGCTAGAGATTTCAGCGTGGACAATGAGCAGTTCTTC. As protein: CSARDFSVDNEQFF.

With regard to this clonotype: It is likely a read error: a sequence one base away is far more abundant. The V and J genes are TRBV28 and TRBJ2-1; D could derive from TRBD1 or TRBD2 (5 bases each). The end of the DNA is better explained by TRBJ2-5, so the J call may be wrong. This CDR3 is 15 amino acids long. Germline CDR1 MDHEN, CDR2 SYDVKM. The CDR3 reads CASRPLGVREETQYF. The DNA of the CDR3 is TGTGCCAGCAGACCCCTAGGGGTGAGGGAGGAGACCCAGTACTTC.

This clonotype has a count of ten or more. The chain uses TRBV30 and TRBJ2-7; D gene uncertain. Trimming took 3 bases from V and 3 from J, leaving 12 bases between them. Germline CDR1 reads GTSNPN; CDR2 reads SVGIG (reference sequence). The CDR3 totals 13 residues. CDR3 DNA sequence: TGTGCCTGGAGCCGGACCCTAGACTACGAGCAGTACTTC. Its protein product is CAWSRTLDYEQYF.

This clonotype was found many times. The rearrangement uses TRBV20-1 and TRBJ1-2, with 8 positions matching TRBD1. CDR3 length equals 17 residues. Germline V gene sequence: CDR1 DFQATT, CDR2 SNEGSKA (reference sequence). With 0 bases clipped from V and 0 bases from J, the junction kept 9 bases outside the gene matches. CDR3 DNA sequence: TGCAGTGCTAGAGATCTGGACAGGGTCTCTACTAACTATGGCTACACCTTC. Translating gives CSARDLDRVSTNYGYTF.

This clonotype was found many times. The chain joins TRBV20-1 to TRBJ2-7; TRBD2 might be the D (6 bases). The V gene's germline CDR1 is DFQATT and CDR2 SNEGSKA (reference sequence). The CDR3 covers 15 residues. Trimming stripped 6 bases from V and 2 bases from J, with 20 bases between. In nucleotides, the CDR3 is TGCAGTGCCCAATACCCACGGGACTTGACCTACGAGCAGTACTTC. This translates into CSAQYPRDLTYEQYF.

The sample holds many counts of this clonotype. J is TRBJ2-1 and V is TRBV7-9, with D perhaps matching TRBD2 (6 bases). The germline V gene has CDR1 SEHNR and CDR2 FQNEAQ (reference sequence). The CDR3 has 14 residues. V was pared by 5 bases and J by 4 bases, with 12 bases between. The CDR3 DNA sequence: TGTGCCAGCAGCCCTCTAGCGACTTACAATGAGCAGTTCTTC. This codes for CASSPLATYNEQFF.